A single sample gave rise to the 13 T cell receptor beta chains below, sequenced in a study of response to subunit inactivated influenza vaccine. Via MiXCR, TCRdb re-called the RT-PCR reads, giving one row per CDR3 protein. The data contain 500,000 to 600,000 distinct CDR3 sequences, over 9% of them singletons. The same data also contributed to another study, on T cells expressing NK-cell markers. That investigation notes: It was by 5'RACE template switching with UMIs that TCR beta cDNA was made.

This specimen was PBMCs from blood, taken on the day of vaccination. The receptor source for this set is a man in his fifties who received an inactivated influenza vaccine.

The chain has TRBV4-3 and TRBJ1-1, with D possibly matching TRBD1 (5 bases). The germline gives CDR1 LGHNA, CDR2 YSLEER. V shed 4 bases and J shed 3 bases, with 33 bases lying between them. CDR3 length: 21 amino acids. CDR3 sequence reads: CASSRNFHPGAMWITDTEAFF. In DNA, the CDR3 is TGCGCCAGCAGCCGAAATTTCCATCCCGGGGCTATGTGGATAACAGACACTGAAGCTTTCTTT.

The chain carries TRBV18 and TRBJ1-5, with D perhaps TRBD1 (5 bases). Between the trimmed V and J ends, which lost 3 bases and 11 bases, there was a span of 14 bases. This CDR3 has 13 residues. Germline V gives CDR1 KGHSH, CDR2 LQKENI. The CDR3 DNA reads TGTGCCAGCTCACCGGGACCCCATGGGGCCCAGCATTTT. Encoded protein: CASSPGPHGAQHF.

This clonotype was counted only a few times. The chain is built from TRBV11-2 and TRBJ2-1; 8 nucleotides align to TRBD1. This CDR3 contains 15 residues. CDR1 and CDR2 (germline): SGHAT, FQNNGV. The V and J ends lost 1 base and 8 bases, in that order; junction bases with no gene match: 7. CDR3 coding DNA: TGTGCCAGCAGCTTAGTACAGGGGGATTTGCATGAGCAGTTCTTC. It translates to CASSLVQGDLHEQFF.

The rearrangement uses TRBV30 and TRBJ2-1; D not certain. V lost 0 bases and J 7 bases, leaving 10 bases between the germline ends. This CDR3 comprises 13 residues. The germline V gene encodes CDR1 GTSNPN and CDR2 SVGIG (reference sequence). In nucleotides, the CDR3 is TGTGCCTGGAGTGTAGTCTTTTATAATGAGCAGTTCTTC. Translated, it gives CAWSVVFYNEQFF.

The genes are TRBV20-1 and TRBJ2-2; no clear D. Germline V lookup: CDR1 DFQATT, CDR2 SNEGSKA (reference sequence). V lost 5 bases and J lost 2, with 12 bases in between. This CDR3 spans 14 amino acids. CDR3 in amino acids: CSAAARLNTGELFF. The DNA of the CDR3 is TGCAGTGCTGCGGCGCGGCTAAACACCGGGGAGCTGTTTTTT.

This clonotype was seen a handful of times. The CDR3 loop is CASSVGVSGYEQFF. The CDR3 DNA is TGTGCCAGCAGTGTAGGGGTGTCAGGGTATGAGCAGTTCTTC. The rearrangement uses TRBV6-2 or TRBV6-3 and TRBJ2-1; D perhaps matches TRBD1 (5 bases). CDR3 size: 14 residues. Trimming stripped 5 bases from V and 8 bases from J, with 16 bases between. Germline assignment: CDR1 MNHEY and CDR2 SVGEGT.

Written as DNA, the CDR3 is TGCGCCAGCAGCCGACTTGGGGGCACAGATACGCAGTATTTT. It encodes CASSRLGGTDTQYF. The rearrangement uses TRBV4-3 and TRBJ2-3; D remains unclear. V lost 4 bases and J 1 base, leaving 9 bases between the germline ends. Germline-derived CDR1 and CDR2 are LGHNA and YSLEER. The CDR3 is made up of 14 amino acids.

This clonotype showed up just a few times. V and J are TRBV3-1 and TRBJ1-4, with 7 bases fitting TRBD1. The CDR3 contains 16 residues. Per the germline V gene, CDR1 is LGHDT and CDR2 is YNNKEL (reference sequence). The trim removed 4 bases at V and 4 bases at J, leaving 9 bases unmatched. The chain's CDR3 is CASSRRTGLSNEKLFF. CDR3 in DNA: TGTGCCAGCAGCCGCCGGACAGGACTAAGTAATGAAAAACTGTTTTTT.

This clonotype was detected only a few times. This sequence joins TRBV20-1 and TRBJ2-1, with a weak D call TRBD2 (7 bases). The CDR3 loop spans 16 amino acids. Germline V CDR1 and CDR2: DFQATT, SNEGSKA (reference sequence). Trimming took off 0 bases at V and 4 bases at J, with 16 bases between the two ends. CDR3 sequence (DNA): TGCAGTGCTAGAGATAACCGGGGGGCGAATTACAATGAGCAGTTCTTC. It specifies CSARDNRGANYNEQFF.

As regards this clonotype: Given a much more abundant clone one base away, this may be a read error. The J gene is TRBJ2-1, the V gene TRBV2, with a weak D call TRBD2 (6 bases). This CDR3 contains 13 residues. Per germline, CDR1 SNHLY and CDR2 FYNNEI. Trimming stripped 7 bases from V and 6 bases from J, with 13 bases between. The CDR3 is CASNEGRGNEQFF. The CDR3 DNA reads TGTGCCAGCAATGAGGGGCGGGGCAATGAGCAGTTCTTC. Full variable domain (rest looked up from reference TRBV2 and TRBJ2-1): EPEVTQTPSHQVTQMGQEVILRCVPISNHLYFYWYRQILGQKVEFLVSFYNNEISEKSEIFDDQFSVERPDGSNFTLKIRSTKLEDSAMYFCASNEGRGNEQFFGPGTRLTVL.

Only a few counts were recorded for this clonotype. The chain uses TRBV5-1 and TRBJ2-5; TRBD2 might be the D (5 bases). V gave up 1 base and J gave up 2 bases, with 9 bases separating them. The length of the CDR3 is 14 residues. Per the germline V gene, CDR1 is SGHRS and CDR2 is YFSETQ. The CDR3 DNA reads as TGCGCCAGCAGCTTGCTTACGGGACAAGAGACCCAGTACTTC. Translation gives CASSLLTGQETQYF.

This chain uses TRBV20-1 with TRBJ1-1; D gene uncertain. The V gene lost 1 base and the J gene lost 1 base, with 10 bases spanning the gap. Germline CDR1 reads DFQATT; CDR2 reads SNEGSKA (reference sequence). The CDR3 length is 14 residues. DNA for the CDR3: TGCAGTGCTAGAGCCTTGGATAGGAACACTGAAGCTTTCTTT. Translation gives CSARALDRNTEAFF.

There are many counts of this clonotype. V gene TRBV7-3 combines with J gene TRBJ2-3, with no clear D. The CDR3 covers 16 residues. Germline V gene lookup returns CDR1 SGHTA and CDR2 FQGTGA. V was trimmed by 1 base and J by 2 bases, leaving 13 bases between them. The CDR3 nucleotides read TGTGCCAGCAGCTTAATTGGTAGCCGACACACAGATACGCAGTATTTT. Protein: CASSLIGSRHTDTQYF.